The clone carrying this TCR beta chain was seen more than once but under ten times. Antigen unknown. Transcripts of RNA were the source for amplifying TCR beta CDR3 regions. A first-round RT-PCR used HTBI primers, followed by a second-round multiplex PCR. MiXCR was run by TCRdb on the multiplex PCR reads, yielding one entry per CDR3 protein. The table shows 200,000 to 250,000 distinct CDR3 sequences, with under 25% occurring only once. These data originate in a study of Graves' ophthalmopathy and Graves' hyperthyroidism. Study findings and constraints: Ophthalmopathy and stable hyperthyroidism were discriminated by a 13-signature model, with approximately 89% sensitivity and 65% to 83% specificity. Most clonotypes expanded in thyroid above 0.001 frequency were present in blood too.

This TCR was sampled from a woman between 50 and 59 years old with Graves' ophthalmopathy. The source material was peripheral blood.

CDR3 in DNA: TGTGCCAGCAGCTTAGTTGCGGGGGGCGGGACTGAAGCTTTCTTT. It specifies CASSLVAGGGTEAFF. The V gene is TRBV7-2, the J gene TRBJ1-1, with a weak D call TRBD1 (6 bases). Trimming stripped 1 base from V and 5 bases from J, with 14 bases between. The CDR3 loop spans 15 amino acids. Germline values: CDR1 SGHTA, CDR2 FQGNSA.